This T cell receptor (beta chain) was sequenced for a study of radiation and T cells in renal cell carcinoma. Of note for this clone: Its antigen is not known.

The repertoire was sequenced with immunoSEQ multiplex PCR; TCRdb's copy has only in-frame clones and lacks some. This sample carries roughly 150,000 clones, about 85% of them seen once, and the ten largest clones take about 4%. Overall study results and limits: Pretreatment tumor biopsies were lacking, so baseline clonotypes are unknown. Top tumor clonotypes rose in blood 2 weeks post-radiation, then contracted.

Documented time point: baseline pretreatment blood. Treatment denoted: 15 Gy SBRT to primary tumor, nephrectomy 4 weeks later. After SBRT, blood was collected at 2 and 4 weeks, plus baseline. The tumor was a clear cell renal cell carcinoma. This TCR derives from a woman aged 70-85 years with renal cell carcinoma. Sequencing was performed on blood, taken from a patient whose treatment included radiotherapy and nephrectomy.

As DNA, the CDR3 is TGCGCCAGCAGCTTGGTCGGACAGCGGAGGGACGGCTCTGGGGCCAACGTCCTGACTTTC. Protein sequence: CASSLVGQRRDGSGANVLTF. V gene TRBV5-1 combines with J gene TRBJ2-6, with D perhaps being TRBD1 or TRBD2 (6 bases each). V lost 0 bases and J 0 bases, leaving 19 bases between the germline ends. Germline V gives CDR1 SGHRS, CDR2 YFSETQ. The CDR3 consists of 20 residues.